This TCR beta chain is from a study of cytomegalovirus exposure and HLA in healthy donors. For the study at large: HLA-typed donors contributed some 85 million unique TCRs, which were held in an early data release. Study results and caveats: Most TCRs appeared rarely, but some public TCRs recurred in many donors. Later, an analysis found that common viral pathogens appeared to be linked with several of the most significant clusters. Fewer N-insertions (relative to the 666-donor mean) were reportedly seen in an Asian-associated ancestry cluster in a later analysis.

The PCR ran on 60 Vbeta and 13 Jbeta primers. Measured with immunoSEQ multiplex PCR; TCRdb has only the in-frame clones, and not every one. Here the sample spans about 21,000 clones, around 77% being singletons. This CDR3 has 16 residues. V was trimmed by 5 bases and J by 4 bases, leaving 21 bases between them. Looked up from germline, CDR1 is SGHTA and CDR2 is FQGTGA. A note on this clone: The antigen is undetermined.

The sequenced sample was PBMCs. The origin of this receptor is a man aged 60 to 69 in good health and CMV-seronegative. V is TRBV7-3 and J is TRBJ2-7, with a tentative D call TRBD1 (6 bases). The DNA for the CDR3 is TGTGCCAGCAGCGATCTCGAGGCAGGGGTATCTTACGAGCAGTACTTC. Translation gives CASSDLEAGVSYEQYF.